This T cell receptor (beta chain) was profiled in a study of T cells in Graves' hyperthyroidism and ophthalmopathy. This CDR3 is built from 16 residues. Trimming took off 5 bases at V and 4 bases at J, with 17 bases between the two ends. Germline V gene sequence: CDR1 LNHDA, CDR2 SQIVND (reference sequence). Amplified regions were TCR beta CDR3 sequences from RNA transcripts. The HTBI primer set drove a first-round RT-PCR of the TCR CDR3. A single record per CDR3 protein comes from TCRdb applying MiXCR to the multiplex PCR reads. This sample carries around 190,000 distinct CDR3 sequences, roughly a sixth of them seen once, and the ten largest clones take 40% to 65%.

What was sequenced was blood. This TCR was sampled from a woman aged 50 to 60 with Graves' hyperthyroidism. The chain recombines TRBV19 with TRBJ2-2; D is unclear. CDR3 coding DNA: TGTGCCAGTAGTTCCGAACGTCGGTCGGGCACCGGGGAGCTGTTTTTT. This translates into CASSSERRSGTGELFF.